At least ten counts were recorded for the clone carrying this T cell receptor (beta chain). Its antigen remains unidentified. The data belong to a study of neurological immune-mediated disorders. Study-wide points: No CDR3 amino acid sequences were shared by expanded clones across subjects, suggesting private repertoires in all groups.

As for the cDNA, it was generated by 5'RACE with 10-nucleotide random UMIs. Each CDR3 protein is one row after TCRdb ran MiXCR on the 5' RACE reads. The sample shows 70,000 or so distinct CDR3 sequences, around 5.2% of them seen only once. The CDR3 is 13 residues long. Germline-derived CDR1 and CDR2 are DFQATT and SNEGSKA (reference sequence). The germline V and J ends were trimmed by 6 bases and 2 bases, with 11 bases remaining between them. Unsorted libraries were generated from 2 million PBMCs. These cells had been stored in RNAlater at -80 C. This chain links TRBV20-1 with TRBJ1-3; TRBD1 is a possible D gene (6 bases). The sample consisted of PBMCs. The origin of this receptor is a woman aged 30 to 39 with multiple sclerosis. CDR3 DNA: TGCAGTGCCAGTCCAGGGGCTGGAAACACCATATATTTT. It translates to CSASPGAGNTIYF.